The entry that follows covers one T cell receptor beta chain sequence. At one boundary the junction diverges from the germline segment, which might be a read error. Since all of the isolated RNA was reverse transcribed, expressed TCRB transcripts were what got sequenced. Assay: immunoSEQ multiplex PCR; the TCRdb copy retains only in-frame clones and omits some. The sample shows some 400,000 clones, around 16% of them seen only once. Every sorted population was more than 98% pure. The data were taken from a study of beta chain features in type 1 diabetes. Germline V gene data show CDR1 as SSHAT and CDR2 as FNYEAQ (reference sequence). The CDR3 runs 15 residues.

This sequence joins TRBV7-7 and TRBJ2-3; 11 bases agree with TRBD2. This TCR was sampled from a woman aged 18-29 years in good health. Sequences were obtained from naive CD4+ T cells from blood. The CDR3 spells CASSLAGGSEDTQYF. CDR3 bases: TGTGCTAGCAGCCTAGCGGGAGGCTCGGAAGATACGCAGTATTTT.